The 25 T cell receptor beta chains presented below share a single source sample, sequenced in a study of T-cell reconstitution after alpha-beta-depleted transplantation in children. Unique molecular identifiers were used to barcode this TCRbeta library. TCRdb called the PCR reads again in MiXCR, with one record for every CDR3 protein. The repertoire holds just over 200,000 distinct CDR3 sequences, with 7% to 9% as singletons. Source: PBMCs, mostly from graft donor cells, taken 360 days after TCRalphabeta/CD19-depleted stem cell transplant. The source of these receptors is a male patient between 2 and 10 years old who had a stem cell transplant for acute myeloid leukemia, so the T cells may come from the graft donor.

This clonotype was seen a few times. The rearrangement uses TRBV20-1 and TRBJ1-1; the D gene is possibly TRBD1 (5 bases). Per the germline V gene, CDR1 is DFQATT and CDR2 is SNEGSKA (reference sequence). This CDR3 is built from 15 residues. The V gene lost 3 bases and the J gene lost 2 bases, with 16 bases spanning the gap. This CDR3 reads CSASSRGGVNTEAFF. DNA for the CDR3: TGCAGTGCTAGTTCCCGGGGAGGGGTTAACACTGAAGCTTTCTTT.

This chain uses TRBV4-2 with TRBJ2-1; D gene unclear. The CDR3 runs 17 residues. Trimming left V 4 bases short and J 0 bases short, with 16 bases between. The germline V gene has CDR1 LGHNA and CDR2 YNFKEQ. CDR3 sequence (DNA): TGTGCCAGCAGCCTGCGGACGGTATCAAGCTCCTACAATGAGCAGTTCTTC. Protein sequence: CASSLRTVSSSYNEQFF.

This clonotype was found a few times. The chain is built from TRBV28 and TRBJ2-2; either TRBD1 or TRBD2 may fit D (5 bases each). This CDR3 region has 13 residues. Germline CDR1 and CDR2: MDHEN and SYDVKM. Trimming took off 4 bases at V and 13 bases at J, with 16 bases between the two ends. The CDR3 protein is CASSYGTAGRLFF. The DNA for the CDR3 is TGTGCCAGCAGTTACGGGACCGCCGGTCGGCTGTTTTTT.

This chain connects TRBV7-9 to TRBJ2-1; 10 bases fit TRBD2. The germline V gene encodes CDR1 SEHNR and CDR2 FQNEAQ (reference sequence). The junction had 9 bases not matched to a gene; V was cut back by 1 base and J by 9 bases. The CDR3 spans 16 residues. The CDR3 protein is CASSLVPAGGPGEQFF. In nucleotides, the CDR3 is TGTGCCAGCAGCTTAGTTCCAGCGGGAGGGCCAGGTGAGCAGTTCTTC.

J is TRBJ2-1 and V is TRBV4-3, with D possibly being TRBD1 or TRBD2 (6 bases each). CDR3 length: 14 amino acids. V lost 3 bases, J lost 2 bases, and 8 bases lay in between. Germline CDR1 LGHNA, CDR2 YSLEER. CDR3 DNA sequence: TGCGCCAGCAGCCAGGGGGGCCCCTACAATGAGCAGTTCTTC. This gives the protein CASSQGGPYNEQFF.

This clonotype was counted at least ten times. V and J are TRBV5-1 and TRBJ2-2, with D tentatively TRBD1 (6 bases). The CDR3 contains 12 residues. Germline V gives CDR1 SGHRS, CDR2 YFSETQ. V was pared by 4 bases and J by 7 bases, with 8 bases between. The CDR3 reads CASSPRGGELFF. The CDR3 nucleotides are TGCGCCAGCAGCCCCAGGGGCGGGGAGCTGTTTTTT.

The sample holds many counts of this clonotype. The rearrangement uses TRBV27 and TRBJ2-4; 7 nucleotides match TRBD1. V shed 3 bases, J shed 3 bases, and the junction held 5 bases outside the gene matches. The CDR3 sequence is 15 residues long. CDR1 is MNHEY and CDR2 is SMNVEV in the germline V gene (reference sequence). The CDR3 loop reads CASSLTGLGKNIQYF. CDR3 nucleotide sequence: TGTGCCAGCAGTTTGACAGGGCTTGGCAAAAACATTCAGTACTTC.

This clonotype was recorded a few times. This chain connects TRBV12-3 or TRBV12-4 to TRBJ2-2, with TRBD2 matching 15 bases. CDR3 length equals 20 residues. V shed 4 bases and J 3 bases; nucleotides not matched to a gene: 12. This CDR3 reads CASSSYPGLAGGFYTGELFF. The CDR3 nucleotides read TGTGCCAGCAGTTCATACCCGGGACTAGCGGGGGGATTTTACACCGGGGAGCTGTTTTTT.

This clonotype has at least ten counts. The chain employs TRBV29-1 and TRBJ1-1; no clear D. The CDR3 totals 13 residues. The germline CDR1 and CDR2 sequences are SQVTM and ANQGSEA. The germline V and J ends were trimmed by 2 bases and 0 bases, with 7 bases remaining between them. The DNA for the CDR3 is TGCAGCGTTGAAAGGAGACTGAACACTGAAGCTTTCTTT. Translation gives CSVERRLNTEAFF.

The V gene is TRBV7-2, the J gene TRBJ2-7; 8 bases align to TRBD2. V lost 5 bases to trimming and J lost 3 bases; unmatched junction nucleotides: 9. Germline values: CDR1 SGHTA, CDR2 FQGNSA. The CDR3 loop spans 15 amino acids. In DNA, the CDR3 is TGTGCCAGCAGCCCGGGTGGTAGCGGGGACTACGAGCAGTACTTC. Its translation is CASSPGGSGDYEQYF. The whole variable domain, remainder taken from reference TRBV7-2 and TRBJ2-7, is GAGVSQSPSNKVTEKGKDVELRCDPISGHTALYWYRQSLGQGLEFLIYFQGNSAPDKSGLPSDRFSAERTGGSVSTLTIQRTQQEDSAVYLCASSPGGSGDYEQYFGPGTRLTVT.

This chain joins TRBV7-3 and TRBJ2-3, with 7 bases fitting TRBD2. Germline assignment: CDR1 SGHTA and CDR2 FQGTGA. Losses at the gene ends were 5 bases for V and 1 base for J; bases not matched to a gene: 9. The CDR3 consists of 16 residues. The CDR3 reads CASSLGSRGGTDTQYF. CDR3 nucleotide sequence: TGTGCCAGCAGCCTCGGATCTCGGGGGGGCACAGATACGCAGTATTTT.

This chain links TRBV12-3 or TRBV12-4 with TRBJ1-2; TRBD1 matches 8 bases. The CDR3 spans 13 residues. With V trimmed by 6 bases and J by 6 bases, 6 bases remained unmatched. The CDR3 nucleotides are TGTGCCAGCAGCCCGACAGGGGTCGATGGCTACACCTTC. Its protein product is CASSPTGVDGYTF.

This clonotype has at least ten counts. The genes are TRBV29-1 and TRBJ2-1, with 12 bases fitting TRBD1. V lost 7 bases and J lost 6; bases outside the gene matches: 4. The CDR3 runs 13 residues. CDR1 is SQVTM, CDR2 ANQGSEA, per germline. Here the CDR3 DNA reads TGCAGCGCCCGGGACAGGGGGCGCAATGAGCAGTTCTTC. Translated: CSARDRGRNEQFF.

The chain links TRBV20-1 to TRBJ1-5; D remains ambiguous. Germline V gene data show CDR1 as DFQATT and CDR2 as SNEGSKA (reference sequence). The CDR3 sequence is 13 residues long. V was trimmed by 6 bases and J by 7 bases, leaving 16 bases between them. This chain's CDR3 is CSAKQTSKQPQHF. The CDR3 nucleotides read TGCAGTGCCAAACAAACTAGTAAGCAGCCCCAGCATTTT.

This clonotype came up many times. The chain carries TRBV6-2 or TRBV6-3 and TRBJ2-1; 7 bases map to TRBD2. With V trimmed by 7 bases and J by 3 bases, 9 bases remained unmatched. Germline-derived CDR1 and CDR2 are MNHEY and SVGEGT. The CDR3 is 15 residues long. The CDR3: CASTLSGLNYNEQFF. In nucleotides, the CDR3 is TGTGCCAGCACCCTATCGGGACTAAACTACAATGAGCAGTTCTTC.

This clonotype was observed a few times. The chain is built from TRBV7-8 and TRBJ2-7; 9 bases match TRBD2. The V gene's germline CDR1 is SGHVS and CDR2 FQNEAQ. The CDR3 extends over 16 amino acids. Trimming cost V 2 bases and J 0 bases; bases outside gene matches: 5. The CDR3 loop is CASSLFASGASYEQYF. The CDR3 nucleotides are TGTGCCAGCAGCTTATTTGCTAGCGGGGCCTCCTACGAGCAGTACTTC.

The chain joins TRBV20-1 to TRBJ1-2, with no clear D. V was trimmed by 0 bases and J by 4 bases, leaving 6 bases between them. Germline V CDR1 and CDR2: DFQATT, SNEGSKA (reference sequence). CDR3 size: 12 residues. The CDR3 spells CSARDTLYGYTF. CDR3 DNA sequence: TGCAGTGCTAGAGACACCCTCTATGGCTACACCTTC.

There are many counts of this clonotype. The chain couples TRBV29-1 to TRBJ2-5; TRBD2 aligns across 9 bases. Germline trimming cut 5 bases from V and 1 base from J; bases unmatched to any gene: 2. The CDR3 consists of 13 residues. CDR1 is SQVTM and CDR2 is ANQGSEA in the germline V gene. CDR3 loop: CSVTTSGQETQYF. DNA for the CDR3: TGCAGCGTTACGACTAGCGGCCAAGAGACCCAGTACTTC.

The chain couples TRBV12-3 or TRBV12-4 to TRBJ1-2; 9 bases agree with TRBD1. Trimming took 7 bases from V and 4 from J; bases not matched to a gene: 13. This CDR3 has 16 amino acids. CDR3 DNA sequence: TGTGCCAGCAAATATTCCAACAGGGGGCACGGCTATGGCTACACCTTC. This encodes CASKYSNRGHGYGYTF.

This clonotype was seen many times. The gene calls are TRBV12-3 or TRBV12-4 and TRBJ2-5; perhaps TRBD2 as D (6 bases). Trimming removed 5 bases from V and 2 bases from J, with 12 bases in between. The CDR3 runs to 14 residues. In nucleotides, the CDR3 is TGTGCCAGCAGTCCCTTTAGCGGACAAGAGACCCAGTACTTC. This codes for CASSPFSGQETQYF.

The chain has TRBV15 and TRBJ2-7; 10 bases align to TRBD2. The V gene end was trimmed by 2 bases and the J gene end by 0 bases; junction bases not matched to a gene: 13. CDR1 and CDR2 from the germline V gene are LNHNV and YYDKDF (reference sequence). The CDR3 contains 19 residues. The CDR3 bases are TGTGCCACCAGCAGACCCATGGGCCTAGCGGGAGTTAACTCCTACGAGCAGTACTTC. Amino acid sequence: CATSRPMGLAGVNSYEQYF.

This clonotype was counted only a few times. The chain links TRBV4-2 to TRBJ2-3, with 10 bases matching TRBD2. Germline-derived CDR1 and CDR2 are LGHNA and YNFKEQ. The CDR3 has 15 amino acids. V trimming: 2 bases; J trimming: 6 bases; junction bases outside the gene matches: 5. The CDR3 loop reads CASSQRASGGDTQYF. In nucleotides, the CDR3 is TGTGCCAGCAGCCAACGCGCTAGCGGGGGTGATACGCAGTATTTT.

This clonotype was recorded many times. The junction does not match germline at one end; this may be a read error. V is TRBV7-7 and J is TRBJ2-2; 8 bases align to TRBD2. Germline V CDR1 and CDR2: SSHAT, FNYEAQ (reference sequence). The CDR3 is 16 amino acids. CDR3 sequence reads: CASSHRLASETGELFF. The DNA for the CDR3 is TGTGCTAGCAGCCACAGACTAGCGAGTGAAACCGGGGAGCTGTTTTTT.

The chain links TRBV13 to TRBJ2-1; D remains ambiguous. V lost 5 bases to trimming and J lost 3 bases, with 17 bases between them. The germline CDR1 and CDR2 sequences are PRHDT and FYEKMQ (reference sequence). The CDR3 consists of 16 residues. This CDR3 is CASSQTRVRYYNEQFF. CDR3 DNA: TGTGCCAGCAGCCAGACCCGGGTGAGGTACTACAATGAGCAGTTCTTC.

This clonotype was seen a few times. The chain carries TRBV7-2 and TRBJ1-5, with a tentative D call TRBD1 (5 bases). From germline, CDR1 is SGHTA and CDR2 FQGNSA. The CDR3 is made up of 15 amino acids. V dropped 5 bases and J dropped 7 bases, with 18 bases sitting between them. The CDR3 nucleotides are TGTGCCAGCAGCCTCCGGGAGGGGTCGGTGCAGCCCCAGCATTTT. This translates into CASSLREGSVQPQHF.